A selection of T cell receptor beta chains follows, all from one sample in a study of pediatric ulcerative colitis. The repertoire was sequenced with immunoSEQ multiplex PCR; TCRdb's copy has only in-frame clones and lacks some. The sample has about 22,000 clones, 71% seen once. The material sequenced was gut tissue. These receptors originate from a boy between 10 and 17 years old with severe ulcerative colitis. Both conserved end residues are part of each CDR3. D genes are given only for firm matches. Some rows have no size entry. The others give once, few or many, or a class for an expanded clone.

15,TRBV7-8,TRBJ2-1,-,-,TGTGCCAGCAGCCCTACTAGCTTATCCTACAATGAGCAGTTCTTC,CASSPTSLSYNEQFF
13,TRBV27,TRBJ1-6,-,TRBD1,TGTGCCAGCAAGACAGGGAACGGGTCACCCCTCCACTTT,CASKTGNGSPLHF
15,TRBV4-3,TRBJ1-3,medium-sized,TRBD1,TGCGCCAGCAGCCAGGGACAGTTCGGAGGAAACACCATATATTTT,CASSQGQFGGNTIYF
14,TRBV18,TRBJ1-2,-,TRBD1,TGTGCCAGCTCACCAAGGGACAGGGGGCTCGGCTACACCTTC,CASSPRDRGLGYTF
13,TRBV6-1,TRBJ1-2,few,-,TGTGCCAGCAGTGATGGGGGAGCCTATGGCTACACCTTC,CASSDGGAYGYTF
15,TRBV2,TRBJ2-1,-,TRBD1,TGTGCCAGCCTTCGGGACAGTAGCTCCTACAATGAGCAGTTCTTC,CASLRDSSSYNEQFF
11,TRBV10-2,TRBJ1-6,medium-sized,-,TGCGCCAGCAGGTCCAACTCACCCCTCCACTTT,CASRSNSPLHF
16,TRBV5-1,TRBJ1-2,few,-,TGCGCCAGCAGCTGGGGCGAGGGCCTAATCAACTATGGCTACACCTTC,CASSWGEGLINYGYTF
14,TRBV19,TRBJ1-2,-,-,TGTGCCAGTGTTCAACGGGGGGCAGGGTTTGGCTACACCTTC,CASVQRGAGFGYTF
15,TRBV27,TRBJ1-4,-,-,TGTGCCAGCAGTCCGTCGAGGGGGGATAATGAAAAACTGTTTTTT,CASSPSRGDNEKLFF